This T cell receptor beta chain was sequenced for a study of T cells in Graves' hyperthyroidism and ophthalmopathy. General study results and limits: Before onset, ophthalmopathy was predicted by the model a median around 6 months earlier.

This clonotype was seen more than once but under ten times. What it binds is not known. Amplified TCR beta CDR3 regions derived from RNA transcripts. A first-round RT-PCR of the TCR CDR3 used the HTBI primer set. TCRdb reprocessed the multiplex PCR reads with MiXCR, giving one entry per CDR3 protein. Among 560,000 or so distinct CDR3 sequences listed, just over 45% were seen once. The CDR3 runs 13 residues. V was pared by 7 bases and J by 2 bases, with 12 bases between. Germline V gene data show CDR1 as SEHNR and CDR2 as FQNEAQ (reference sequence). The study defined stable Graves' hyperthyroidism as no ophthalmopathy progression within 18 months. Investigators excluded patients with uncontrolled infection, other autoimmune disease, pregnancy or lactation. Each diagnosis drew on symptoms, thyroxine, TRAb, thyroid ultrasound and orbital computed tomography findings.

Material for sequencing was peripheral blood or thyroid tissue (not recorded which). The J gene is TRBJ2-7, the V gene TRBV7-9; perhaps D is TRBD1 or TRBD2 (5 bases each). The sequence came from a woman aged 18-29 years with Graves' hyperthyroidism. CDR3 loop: CASTRDGPYEQYF. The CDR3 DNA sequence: TGTGCCAGCACCCGGGACGGACCCTACGAGCAGTACTTC.